This TCR beta chain was identified during a study of Ad26.COV2.S vaccination and SARS-CoV-2 variants. Across the whole study: Donor was one of the participants in the Ad26.COV2.S arm of the COV1001 trial. By the intramuscular route, Ad26.COV2.S was given once, or twice 56 days apart.

This table comes from immunoSEQ multiplex PCR, and its TCRdb copy is limited to in-frame clones, with some not included. The sample holds about 400,000 clones, 70% to 90% seen once. Described treatment: approximately 18 received Ad26.COV2.S at low or high dose, single or two shots; about 5 received placebo; per-sample allocation not given. After the first vaccine or placebo injection, samples were drawn on day 63. An Ad26 vector was used to express Wuhan-strain SARS-CoV-2 spike as the vaccine. As concerns this clone: Its specificity is not known.

The CDR3 is made up of 15 amino acids. V lost 5 bases, J lost 7 bases, and 10 bases stayed unmatched. Germline-derived CDR1 and CDR2 are MNHEY and SVGAGI. Notes on the study in general: There was reportedly substantial breadth in spike-specific CD8+ and CD4+ T cell responses after vaccination.

The source was peripheral blood, collected in a trial of Ad26.COV2.S vaccine versus placebo. The chain employs TRBV6-5 and TRBJ2-2; the match to TRBD2 covers 7 bases. The sequence was collected from a person between 18 and 65 years old who received the Ad26.COV2.S COVID-19 vaccine or a placebo. The CDR3 is CASSLGLVTSGELFF. CDR3 nucleotides: TGTGCCAGCAGTCTAGGACTAGTCACTAGCGGGGAGCTGTTTTTT.